This TCR beta chain comes out of a study of blood T cells in healthy people across ages. This clonotype occurred a few times. The antigen remains unidentified. Study-wide findings and caveats: As age increased, TCR beta diversity per million T cells fell in a roughly linear fashion.

A J-beta primer mix and a sample-barcoded 5' primer were used in a second PCR of roughly 6 to 12 cycles. Every sample returned 3 million or more CDR3-containing paired-end reads. TCRdb ran MiXCR on the 5' RACE reads and lists one entry per CDR3 protein. This repertoire shows roughly 1.5 million distinct CDR3 sequences, 35% to 45% found once; its top ten account for approximately 4.1%. Extraction yielded at least 5 micrograms of total RNA per sample. CDR1 and CDR2 (germline): SQVTM, ANQGSEA. The CDR3 extends over 13 amino acids. Input material: blood. The clonotype originates from a woman in her late teens or twenties in good health. The rearrangement joins TRBV29-1 to TRBJ2-1; D may be TRBD2 (5 bases). TRBJ2-7 explains the end of the DNA better; the J call may be wrong. DNA for the CDR3: TGCAGCGTTGGTGCGGGCGCCTACAATGAGCAGTACTTC. Protein sequence: CSVGAGAYNEQYF.